The 10 T cell receptor beta chains presented below share a single source sample, sequenced in a study of cytomegalovirus exposure and HLA in healthy donors. PCR employed 60 Vbeta and 13 Jbeta primers. Assay used: immunoSEQ multiplex PCR; TCRdb lists only in-frame clones, some missing. The table lists 100,000 to 150,000 clones. The sequencing sample was made of PBMCs. These TCRs come from a man between 18 and 35 years old in good health and CMV-seronegative.

V usage is TRBV9 and J usage is TRBJ1-3; no clear D gene. This CDR3 region has 15 residues. CDR1 is SGDLS, CDR2 YYNGEE, per germline. The V end lost 3 bases, the J end lost 0 bases, and 10 bases lay between the germline ends. In nucleotides, the CDR3 is TGTGCCAGCAGCGCCGCGGCAGTCTCTGGAAACACCATATATTTT. Its translation is CASSAAAVSGNTIYF. Variable domain in full (rest from reference TRBV9 and TRBJ1-3): DSGVTQTPKHLITATGQRVTLRCSPRSGDLSVYWYQQSLDQGLQFLIQYYNGEERAKGNILERFSAQQFPDLHSELNLSSLELGDSALYFCASSAAAVSGNTIYFGEGSWLTVV.

The CDR3, as DNA: TGTGCCAGCAGCTTCTTATATAGGACAGGAGCCTATGGCTACACCTTC. Translation: CASSFLYRTGAYGYTF. The chain couples TRBV7-9 to TRBJ1-2; TRBD1 matches 7 bases. Trimming removed 3 bases from V and 4 bases from J; junction bases left unmatched: 11. The length of the CDR3 is 16 residues. Germline-derived CDR1 and CDR2 are SEHNR and FQNEAQ (reference sequence). The full variable domain, rest sourced from reference TRBV7-9 and TRBJ1-2, is DTGVSQNPRHKITKRGQNVTFRCDPISEHNRLYWYRQTLGQGPEFLTYFQNEAQLEKSRLLSDRFSAERPKGSFSTLEIQRTEQGDSAMYLCASSFLYRTGAYGYTFGSGTRLTVV.

This chain uses TRBV7-9 with TRBJ2-7; D might be TRBD1 (6 bases). The germline V gene has CDR1 SEHNR and CDR2 FQNEAQ (reference sequence). The V end was cut by 5 bases, the J end by 7 bases, with 18 bases between. This CDR3 is built from 14 residues. The chain's CDR3 is CASSHRTEAREQYF. CDR3 DNA: TGTGCCAGCAGCCATAGGACAGAGGCTAGGGAGCAGTACTTC.

The chain links TRBV30 to TRBJ2-7, with D possibly matching TRBD2 (5 bases). V dropped 5 bases and J dropped 5 bases, with 10 bases sitting between them. The germline V gene encodes CDR1 GTSNPN and CDR2 SVGIG (reference sequence). There are 11 residues in the CDR3. CDR3 sequence (DNA): TGTGCCTGGGGAAGAGGGCACGAGCAGTACTTC. Its protein is CAWGRGHEQYF.

The rearrangement joins TRBV19 to TRBJ2-6; TRBD1 agrees at 9 bases. V gave up 3 bases and J gave up 7 bases; unmatched junction bases: 10. CDR3 size: 17 residues. Germline V gene lookup returns CDR1 LNHDA and CDR2 SQIVND (reference sequence). DNA for the CDR3: TGTGCCAGTAGTATGTTTGCGATGGGACAGGGAGCCAACGTCCTGACTTTC. It encodes CASSMFAMGQGANVLTF.

V and J are TRBV6-4 and TRBJ1-6; D gene ambiguous. The CDR3 runs to 14 residues. Germline CDR1 reads MRHNA; CDR2 reads SNTAGT. V lost 4 bases and J lost 9, with 13 bases in between. The CDR3 loop is CASSAPGRSSPLHF. The CDR3 DNA is TGTGCCAGCAGTGCACCGGGAAGGAGTTCACCCCTCCACTTT.

The V and J genes are TRBV29-1 and TRBJ2-3; TRBD1 agrees at 10 bases. Trimming took 7 bases from V and 7 from J; bases not matched to a gene: 11. The germline CDR1 and CDR2 sequences are SQVTM and ANQGSEA. The CDR3 spans 14 residues. DNA of the CDR3: TGCAGCGACATCCCCGGGACAGGGGCATATACGCAGTATTTT. This codes for CSDIPGTGAYTQYF.

The chain carries TRBV5-8 and TRBJ2-5; a weak D match, TRBD1 (6 bases). Germline CDR1 SGHTS, CDR2 YDEGEE. Deletions cut 0 bases from V and 5 bases from J, with 11 bases between. The CDR3 is made up of 14 amino acids. DNA for the CDR3: TGTGCCAGCAGCTTGGTGTACAGGGTTGAGACCCAGTACTTC. Translation: CASSLVYRVETQYF.

The rearrangement links TRBV18 to TRBJ2-3; 14 positions match TRBD2. The germline gives CDR1 KGHSH, CDR2 LQKENI. Trimming took 3 bases from V and 5 from J; bases not matched to a gene: 4. CDR3 size: 16 residues. The CDR3 protein is CASSPRLAGGIDTQYF. The CDR3 DNA reads TGTGCCAGCTCACCGAGACTAGCGGGAGGGATAGATACGCAGTATTTT.

V usage is TRBV5-4 and J usage is TRBJ1-1; the D is unclear. Trimming cost V 3 bases and J 0 bases, with 12 bases left between them. This CDR3 has 15 amino acids. Germline values: CDR1 SGHNT, CDR2 YYREEE (reference sequence). CDR3 loop: CASSWPGVVNTEAFF. The CDR3 DNA reads as TGTGCCAGCAGCTGGCCCGGAGTAGTGAACACTGAAGCTTTCTTT.